Sequencing of this T cell receptor (beta chain) was carried out in a study of memory CD4+ T cells and cytomegalovirus serostatus. Single viable CD3+CD4+CD8-CD45RO+ cells were sorted as the memory CD4+ T cells. Donors' CMV status reflects serum IgG against pp150, pp28, p38, p52. Per the germline V gene, CDR1 is LNHNV and CDR2 is YYDKDF (reference sequence). V was trimmed by 6 bases and J by 0 bases, leaving 12 bases between them. There are 14 residues in the CDR3. Data came from immunoSEQ multiplex PCR; TCRdb stores just in-frame clones and leaves some out. The sample has fewer than 50,000 clones, around 79% seen once.

Sequencing was done on a sample of memory CD4+ T cells from blood. The receptor was isolated from an adult in good health and CMV-seropositive. V and J are TRBV15 and TRBJ2-7; D might be TRBD1 or TRBD2, each matching 6 bases. The CDR3 is CATRATGASYEQYF. For the CDR3, the DNA is TGTGCCACCAGGGCCACGGGGGCCTCCTACGAGCAGTACTTC.